Described below is a single TCR beta chain sequence and its context. This record comes from a study of CD4+ T cells in melanoma. Sequencing was performed with immunoSEQ multiplex PCR; in TCRdb, only in-frame clones are kept and a portion is missing. The sample gives 50,000 to 60,000 clones, over 60% of which show up once; 4.8% is in the top ten. The V end was cut by 3 bases, the J end by 5 bases, with 17 bases between. Germline loops: CDR1 KGHSH, CDR2 LQKENI. This CDR3 has 16 amino acids. The source of this sequence is a human donor with melanoma. Sequences were obtained from tumor tissue. The gene calls are TRBV18 and TRBJ1-3; D is perhaps TRBD1 (6 bases). The CDR3 bases are TGTGCCAGCTCACCGTACAGGGAGGCTCAACGAAACACCATATATTTT. Amino acids: CASSPYREAQRNTIYF.